A single sample gave rise to the 12 T cell receptor beta chains below, sequenced in a study of read filtering for tumor transcriptome and immune sequencing. From about 0.4 ug of RNA, a library with molecular barcoded alpha/delta and beta/gamma adaptors was made. TCRdb reprocessed the reads with MiXCR, giving one entry per CDR3 protein. The profile shows 40,000 to 55,000 distinct CDR3 sequences, roughly 19% of them singletons. The material sequenced was a population of CD138-negative cells sorted from bone marrow. These receptors were collected from a donor at least 40 years old with multiple myeloma.

This clonotype was seen ten or more times. J is TRBJ1-2 and V is TRBV19, with D unresolved. V lost 3 bases to trimming and J lost 2 bases, with 7 bases between them. Germline V gene data show CDR1 as LNHDA and CDR2 as SQIVND (reference sequence). The CDR3 loop spans 13 amino acids. The DNA for the CDR3 is TGTGCCAGTAGTATGCCTCCGAACTATGGCTACACCTTC. The encoded protein is CASSMPPNYGYTF.

This clonotype was seen at least ten times. The rearrangement joins TRBV29-1 to TRBJ2-7; 7 bases are shared with TRBD2. V gave up 2 bases and J gave up 8 bases; unmatched junction bases: 6. There are 12 residues in the CDR3. In germline, CDR1 is SQVTM, CDR2 ANQGSEA. This CDR3 is CSVEIREGKQYF. The CDR3 nucleotides read TGCAGCGTTGAAATAAGGGAGGGAAAGCAGTACTTC.

The sample holds a few counts of this clonotype. This could be a read error, since a much larger clone is one nucleotide away. The V and J genes are TRBV20-1 and TRBJ2-1; TRBD2 matches at 12 bases. The CDR3 length is 16 residues. Per the germline V gene, CDR1 is DFQATT and CDR2 is SNEGSKA (reference sequence). Here the CDR3 DNA reads TGCAGTGCTAGGACTAGCGGGAGAACTGGCTACAATGAGCGGTTCTTC. Its translation is CSARTSGRTGYNERFF.

This clonotype was seen more than once but under ten times. The chain combines TRBV11-2 with TRBJ2-2, with TRBD2 as a possible D gene (5 bases). Germline CDR1 is SGHAT and CDR2 is FQNNGV. The CDR3 is made up of 14 amino acids. V shed 2 bases and J shed 5 bases, with 9 bases lying between them. This CDR3 is CASSLREETGELFF. The CDR3 DNA reads as TGTGCCAGCAGCTTACGGGAAGAAACCGGGGAGCTGTTTTTT.

This clonotype came up many times. This rearrangement joins TRBV7-9 to TRBJ2-2, with 7 bases that match TRBD2. The V gene's germline CDR1 is SEHNR and CDR2 FQNEAQ (reference sequence). V shed 7 bases and J 4 bases; nucleotides not matched to a gene: 12. The CDR3 runs to 16 residues. The CDR3 spells CASTLPSASGTGELFF. CDR3 coding DNA: TGTGCCAGCACCCTCCCGAGTGCTAGCGGCACCGGGGAGCTGTTTTTT. The whole variable domain, filled in from reference TRBV7-9 and TRBJ2-2, reads DTGVSQNPRHKITKRGQNVTFRCDPISEHNRLYWYRQTLGQGPEFLTYFQNEAQLEKSRLLSDRFSAERPKGSFSTLEIQRTEQGDSAMYLCASTLPSASGTGELFFGEGSRLTVL.

Ten or more counts support this clonotype. V gene TRBV14 combines with J gene TRBJ2-7; D is undetermined. V dropped 5 bases and J dropped 0 bases, with 11 bases sitting between them. The length of the CDR3 is 14 residues. CDR1 SGHDN and CDR2 FVKESK come from the germline V gene. CDR3 bases: TGTGCCAGCAGCGAAAGACCAGACTCCTACGAGCAGTACTTC. This translates into CASSERPDSYEQYF. The full variable domain, completed using reference TRBV14 and TRBJ2-7, is EAGVTQFPSHSVIEKGQTVTLRCDPISGHDNLYWYRRVMGKEIKFLLHFVKESKQDESGMPNNRFLAERTGGTYSTLKVQPAELEDSGVYFCASSERPDSYEQYFGPGTRLTVT.

This clonotype occurred many times. V gene TRBV5-6 combines with J gene TRBJ1-4, with TRBD1 as a possible D gene (6 bases). Germline values: CDR1 SGHDT, CDR2 YYEEEE. The CDR3 has 17 amino acids. V was clipped by 4 bases and J by 0 bases, with 16 bases between them. CDR3 in amino acids: CASSTGQRRATNEKLFF. CDR3 in DNA: TGTGCCAGCAGCACCGGACAGCGAAGGGCAACTAATGAAAAACTGTTTTTT.

The table lists this clonotype with many counts. The V call is TRBV29-1, the J call TRBJ2-3; D gene unclear. The CDR3 is 12 amino acids. Deletions cut 4 bases from V and 4 bases from J, with 9 bases between. The germline CDR1 and CDR2 sequences are SQVTM and ANQGSEA. The CDR3 sequence: CSVVRTADTQYF. DNA of the CDR3: TGCAGCGTTGTCAGAACGGCAGATACGCAGTATTTT.

This clonotype has a handful of counts. A single base separates this from a much larger clone, so it may be a read error. The chain carries TRBV7-2 and TRBJ1-1, with 7 bases matching TRBD1. Germline V gene lookup returns CDR1 SGHTA and CDR2 FQGNSA. This CDR3 is 15 amino acids long. V dropped 5 bases and J dropped 4; count of bases not matched to a gene: 10. The CDR3 reads CASSPQTGKGTEAFF. The DNA of the CDR3 is TGTGCCAGCAGCCCCCAGACAGGGAAGGGCACTGAAGCTTTCTTT.

This clonotype was seen many times. This chain links TRBV11-2 with TRBJ1-5; unclear D gene. The CDR3 totals 13 residues. The V end lost 5 bases, the J end lost 9 bases, and 14 bases lay between the germline ends. Germline V CDR1 and CDR2: SGHAT, FQNNGV. The CDR3 is CASSHTTTMPQHF. The CDR3 DNA sequence: TGTGCCAGCAGCCACACAACTACAATGCCCCAGCATTTT.

There are many counts of this clonotype. This CDR3 is CSATLSGGHYNEQFF. The CDR3 nucleotides are TGCAGTGCTACCCTCTCGGGGGGGCATTACAATGAGCAGTTCTTC. This chain joins TRBV20-1 and TRBJ2-1; 8 bases line up with TRBD2. The junction had 9 bases not matched to a gene; V was cut back by 4 bases and J by 4 bases. CDR1 is DFQATT, CDR2 SNEGSKA, per germline (reference sequence). The CDR3 extends over 15 amino acids.

This clonotype was seen once. This clone may be a read error of a much larger clone one base away. The gene calls are TRBV14 and TRBJ2-5, with 10 bases fitting TRBD2. This CDR3 comprises 16 residues. CDR1 SGHDN and CDR2 FVKESK come from the germline V gene. The ends lost 5 bases at V and 4 bases at J; junction bases unmatched: 10. The CDR3 nucleotides read TGTGCCAGCAGCTACCCTAGCGGGAGTATGGGAGAGACCCAGTACTTC. It specifies CASSYPSGSMGETQYF.